This T cell receptor beta chain was recorded in a study of T-cell reconstitution after alpha-beta-depleted transplantation in children. Study results and limitations: Reportedly, roughly two months post-transplant, alpha-beta T cells arose from several hundred expanded graft clones. Newly produced T cells mostly accounted for T-cell counts and diversity one year post-transplant. For some patients, TCRbeta diversity was high at day 60 because of recipient T cells and thymic progenitors that survived.

A library of TCRbeta sequences, prepared with unique molecular identifiers, was generated. MiXCR was run by TCRdb on the PCR reads, yielding one entry per CDR3 protein. The profile shows 300,000 to 350,000 distinct CDR3 sequences, 15% to 20% of them singletons. In its sample, this clonotype was seen once. What it binds is not known. V was shortened by 8 bases and J by 0 bases, with 5 bases between the two germline ends. CDR1 and CDR2 from the germline V gene are ENHRY and SYGVKD. This CDR3 spans 13 amino acids. The gene calls are TRBV10-3 and TRBJ2-6, with no clear D. This receptor was identified in a male patient aged 2 to 10 who had a stem cell transplant for acute lymphoblastic leukemia, so the T cells may come from the graft donor. Sequenced here: PBMCs, mostly from graft donor cells, sampled 360 days after TCRalphabeta/CD19-depleted stem cell transplant. CDR3 sequence: CAIGLSGANVLTF. CDR3 nucleotides: TGTGCCATCGGCCTCTCTGGGGCCAACGTCCTGACTTTC.